This T cell receptor (beta chain) was retrieved from a study of blood T cell repertoires in COVID-19. Original processing notes: Quantification of nucleated cells was approximated via reference gene primer amplification. Method: immunoSEQ multiplex PCR; TCRdb's copy keeps in-frame clones and lacks some. The DNA gave D and trimming, while V, J and clone size come from that table. The sample lists tens of thousands of clones, 87% seen once, with 7.4% in the top ten. This clone was seen only a few times. Sequenced: peripheral blood. This sequence was found in a human donor with acute or convalescent COVID-19. The donor label of this sample is uncertain.

The CDR3 here is CATRFGESGNTIYF. In DNA, the CDR3 is TGTGCCACGCGGTTCGGGGAGTCTGGAAACACCATATATTTT. This chain uses TRBV6-5 with TRBJ1-3, with no clear D. The CDR3 loop spans 14 amino acids. The germline V and J ends were trimmed by 10 bases and 1 base, with 14 bases remaining between them. Germline V gene sequence: CDR1 MNHEY, CDR2 SVGAGI.